This T cell receptor (beta chain) was retrieved from a study of chemoradiotherapy in HPV16-positive cancers. Only in-frame clones appear in the TCRdb table, and some are missing; sequencing was by immunoSEQ multiplex PCR. The sample consists of around 1,900 clones, roughly 90% of them appearing once. This TCR was recovered from a human donor with HPV-associated anogenital cancer. The specimen was tumor tissue, collected from a patient who underwent chemoradiotherapy.

This chain's CDR3 is CASRPSGSYEQYF. The CDR3 DNA sequence: TGTGCCAGCAGGCCCTCGGGCAGCTACGAGCAGTACTTC. The genes are TRBV28 and TRBJ2-7, with D unclear. CDR1 MDHEN and CDR2 SYDVKM come from the germline V gene. The CDR3 has 13 amino acids. The ends were cut back, 6 bases at V and 3 bases at J, with 12 bases in the middle.